Listed below are T cell receptor beta chains from one sample, sequenced in a study of blood T cell repertoires in COVID-19. Profiling relied on immunoSEQ multiplex PCR, and the TCRdb table lists in-frame clones only, not all of them. The sample includes approximately 300,000 clones, around 86% of them seen just once. Sequences were obtained from peripheral blood. These receptors were taken from a man aged 50 or older with active or convalescent COVID-19. Each CDR3 is given with its conserved first and last residue. Each record gives: clone size, J gene, V gene, D gene, CDR3 protein, CDR3 DNA. D genes are given only for firm matches. Only part of the rows carry a size: once, few, many, or a class if the clone is expanded.

abundance: few
j_gene: TRBJ2-7
v_gene: TRBV6-5
d_gene: TRBD1
CDR3aa: CASSPGQGWYEQYF
CDR3nt: TGTGCCAGCAGCCCCGGACAGGGCTGGTACGAGCAGTACTTC

abundance: few
j_gene: TRBJ1-2
v_gene: TRBV19
d_gene: .
CDR3aa: CASTPSDRSNYGYTF
CDR3nt: TGTGCCAGTACCCCTTCGGACAGATCGAACTATGGCTACACCTTC

abundance: .
j_gene: TRBJ1-2
v_gene: TRBV19
d_gene: TRBD1
CDR3aa: CASSDAVGTGGDYTF
CDR3nt: TGTGCCAGTTCCGATGCAGTCGGGACAGGGGGCGACTACACCTTC

abundance: .
j_gene: TRBJ1-1
v_gene: TRBV3-1/TRBV3-2
d_gene: .
CDR3aa: CASSQEGRYTEAFF
CDR3nt: TGTGCCAGCAGCCAAGAAGGGAGGTACACTGAAGCTTTCTTT

abundance: .
j_gene: TRBJ1-1
v_gene: TRBV6-2/TRBV6-3
d_gene: .
CDR3aa: CASSRQGLVLRAFF
CDR3nt: .

abundance: .
j_gene: TRBJ1-6
v_gene: TRBV7-2
d_gene: .
CDR3aa: CASSPVNNSPLHF
CDR3nt: TGTGCCAGCAGCCCGGTGAATAATTCACCCCTCCACTTT

abundance: .
j_gene: TRBJ2-5
v_gene: TRBV7-2
d_gene: .
CDR3aa: CASSFNLPQEGTQYF
CDR3nt: TGTGCCAGCAGCTTTAACCTTCCACAAGAGGGGACCCAGTACTTC

abundance: .
j_gene: TRBJ1-2
v_gene: TRBV5-1
d_gene: .
CDR3aa: CASSLESGNNYGYTF
CDR3nt: TGCGCCAGCAGCTTGGAATCGGGGAACAACTATGGCTACACCTTC

abundance: .
j_gene: TRBJ2-5
v_gene: TRBV27
d_gene: .
CDR3aa: CASSPGLQETQYF
CDR3nt: TGTGCCAGCAGTCCGGGACTGCAAGAGACCCAGTACTTC

abundance: .
j_gene: TRBJ2-1
v_gene: TRBV11-3
d_gene: .
CDR3aa: CASSLDLGSNEQFF
CDR3nt: TGTGCCAGCAGCTTAGACTTGGGGAGCAATGAGCAGTTCTTC

abundance: .
j_gene: TRBJ1-4
v_gene: TRBV2
d_gene: TRBD1
CDR3aa: CASLGQDNEKLFF
CDR3nt: TGTGCCAGCTTGGGACAGGATAATGAAAAACTGTTTTTT

abundance: .
j_gene: TRBJ2-3
v_gene: TRBV6-2/TRBV6-3
d_gene: TRBD2
CDR3aa: CASSTSGGADTQYF
CDR3nt: TGTGCCAGCAGTACTAGCGGGGGTGCAGATACGCAGTATTTT

abundance: .
j_gene: TRBJ2-2
v_gene: TRBV19
d_gene: TRBD1
CDR3aa: CASRPTGTSGELFF
CDR3nt: TGTGCCAGTCGACCGACAGGGACGAGCGGGGAGCTGTTTTTT

abundance: once
j_gene: TRBJ2-7
v_gene: TRBV10-1
d_gene: TRBD2
CDR3aa: CASSEGSAGGSYEQYF
CDR3nt: TGCGCCAGCAGTGAGGGGTCGGCGGGAGGGTCCTACGAGCAGTACTTC

abundance: .
j_gene: TRBJ1-5
v_gene: TRBV19
d_gene: .
CDR3aa: CASSTTGYSNQPQHF
CDR3nt: TGTGCCAGTAGTACCACAGGGTATAGCAATCAGCCCCAGCATTTT

abundance: .
j_gene: TRBJ1-6
v_gene: TRBV6-2/TRBV6-3
d_gene: .
CDR3aa: CASSYAGNNSPLHF
CDR3nt: TGTGCCAGCAGTTACGCGGGAAATAATTCACCCCTCCACTTT

abundance: .
j_gene: TRBJ1-2
v_gene: TRBV5-4
d_gene: TRBD1
CDR3aa: CASSLDFEGAGYGYTF
CDR3nt: TGTGCCAGCAGCTTGGATTTTGAGGGGGCGGGTTATGGCTACACCTTC

abundance: .
j_gene: TRBJ2-3
v_gene: TRBV4-1
d_gene: TRBD2
CDR3aa: CASSQDLAGGTDTQYF
CDR3nt: TGCGCCAGCAGCCAAGACCTAGCGGGAGGCACAGATACGCAGTATTTT

abundance: .
j_gene: TRBJ2-1
v_gene: TRBV3-1/TRBV3-2
d_gene: TRBD2
CDR3aa: CASRSNRAGYNEQFF
CDR3nt: TGTGCCAGCAGGAGTAACCGAGCGGGGTACAATGAGCAGTTCTTC

abundance: once
j_gene: TRBJ2-2
v_gene: TRBV24-1
d_gene: .
CDR3aa: CATSMRGTNTGELFF
CDR3nt: TGTGCCACCAGTATGAGGGGGACGAACACCGGGGAGCTGTTTTTT

abundance: .
j_gene: TRBJ2-5
v_gene: TRBV19
d_gene: .
CDR3aa: CASSIDSGAKTQYF
CDR3nt: TGTGCCAGTAGTATAGATTCAGGGGCAAAGACCCAGTACTTC

abundance: few
j_gene: TRBJ2-3
v_gene: TRBV18
d_gene: TRBD2
CDR3aa: CASSLSGGITDTQYF
CDR3nt: TGTGCCAGCTCACTTAGCGGGGGAATCACAGATACGCAGTATTTT

abundance: .
j_gene: TRBJ1-3
v_gene: TRBV27
d_gene: TRBD1
CDR3aa: CASSVTGGPANTIYF
CDR3nt: TGTGCCAGCAGTGTAACAGGGGGCCCTGCCAACACCATATATTTT

abundance: .
j_gene: TRBJ2-3
v_gene: TRBV7-6
d_gene: .
CDR3aa: CASTERGQRDDTQYF
CDR3nt: TGTGCCAGCACCGAACGTGGACAGCGGGACGATACGCAGTATTTT

abundance: .
j_gene: TRBJ2-1
v_gene: TRBV30
d_gene: .
CDR3aa: CACERFSYNEQFF
CDR3nt: TGTGCCTGCGAGCGGTTCTCCTACAATGAGCAGTTCTTC

abundance: .
j_gene: TRBJ1-4
v_gene: TRBV19
d_gene: TRBD1
CDR3aa: CASSLRPGQGNEKLFF
CDR3nt: TGTGCCAGTAGTCTCCGCCCGGGACAGGGCAATGAAAAACTGTTTTTT

abundance: once
j_gene: TRBJ2-1
v_gene: TRBV10-3
d_gene: TRBD2
CDR3aa: CAISGEGSSLLNEQFF
CDR3nt: TGTGCCATCAGTGGGGAGGGGTCCTCCCTCCTGAATGAGCAGTTCTTC

abundance: .
j_gene: TRBJ2-2
v_gene: TRBV6-5
d_gene: TRBD1
CDR3aa: CASRPGQGRTGELFF
CDR3nt: TGTGCCAGCCGACCGGGACAGGGAAGAACCGGGGAGCTGTTTTTT

abundance: .
j_gene: TRBJ1-5
v_gene: TRBV28
d_gene: .
CDR3aa: CASRDGRRNQPQHF
CDR3nt: TGTGCCAGCAGGGACGGGAGACGAAATCAGCCCCAGCATTTT

abundance: .
j_gene: TRBJ1-5
v_gene: TRBV28
d_gene: .
CDR3aa: CASSSGANQPQHF
CDR3nt: TGTGCCAGCAGTTCAGGGGCCAATCAGCCCCAGCATTTT

abundance: .
j_gene: TRBJ1-2
v_gene: TRBV3-1/TRBV3-2
d_gene: TRBD1
CDR3aa: CASSRGLQGAGNGYTF
CDR3nt: TGTGCCAGCAGCCGGGGTTTACAGGGGGCAGGTAATGGCTACACCTTC

abundance: .
j_gene: TRBJ2-7
v_gene: TRBV14
d_gene: .
CDR3aa: CASSQRRAFSYEQYF
CDR3nt: TGTGCCAGCAGCCAACGGAGAGCCTTCTCCTACGAGCAGTACTTC

abundance: .
j_gene: TRBJ1-2
v_gene: TRBV2
d_gene: .
CDR3aa: CASKILGSLYGYTF
CDR3nt: TGTGCCAGCAAGATACTAGGGTCCCTTTATGGCTACACCTTC

abundance: .
j_gene: TRBJ2-6
v_gene: TRBV30
d_gene: TRBD1
CDR3aa: CAWLRQGQDFSGANVLTF
CDR3nt: TGTGCCTGGCTTAGACAGGGCCAAGACTTCTCTGGGGCCAACGTCCTGACTTTC

abundance: .
j_gene: TRBJ1-2
v_gene: TRBV18
d_gene: .
CDR3aa: CASSPAGVNYGYTF
CDR3nt: TGTGCCAGCTCACCAGCGGGGGTTAACTATGGCTACACCTTC